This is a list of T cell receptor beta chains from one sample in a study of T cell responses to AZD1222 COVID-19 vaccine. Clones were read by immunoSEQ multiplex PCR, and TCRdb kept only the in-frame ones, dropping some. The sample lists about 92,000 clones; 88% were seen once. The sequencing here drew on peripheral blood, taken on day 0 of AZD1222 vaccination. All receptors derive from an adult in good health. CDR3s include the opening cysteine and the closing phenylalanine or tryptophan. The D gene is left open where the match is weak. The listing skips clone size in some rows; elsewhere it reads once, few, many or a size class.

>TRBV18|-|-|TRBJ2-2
CASSQGGSNTGELFF
TGTGCCAGCTCACAAGGGGGTTCGAACACCGGGGAGCTGTTTTTT
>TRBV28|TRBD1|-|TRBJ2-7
CASLKSGQGLYEQYF
TGTGCCAGCCTAAAGTCGGGACAGGGGCTCTACGAGCAGTACTTC
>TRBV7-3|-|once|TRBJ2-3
CASSLGPTDTQYF
TGTGCCAGCAGCTTGGGGCCTACAGATACGCAGTATTTT
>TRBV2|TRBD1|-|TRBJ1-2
CASRERTGGVEDGYTF
TGTGCCAGCAGGGAGCGTACAGGGGGCGTAGAAGATGGCTACACCTTC
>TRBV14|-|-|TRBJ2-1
CASGGLGSYNEQFF
TGTGCCAGCGGGGGATTAGGGTCCTACAATGAGCAGTTCTTC
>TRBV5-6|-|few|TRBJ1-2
CASSLWEGTYGYTF
TGTGCCAGCAGCTTATGGGAGGGGACCTATGGCTACACCTTC
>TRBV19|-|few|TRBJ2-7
CASSTRGRGPLEQYF
TGTGCCAGTAGTACCCGGGGACGCGGACCCCTCGAGCAGTACTTC
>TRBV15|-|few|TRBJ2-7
CATSRDPGTYEQYF
TGTGCCACCAGCAGAGATCCTGGAACCTACGAGCAGTACTTC
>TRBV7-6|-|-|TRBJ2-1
CASSSAGGGNEQFF
TGTGCCAGCAGCTCAGCAGGGGGAGGTAACGAGCAGTTCTTC
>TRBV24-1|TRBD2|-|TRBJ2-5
CATSDSTSGQETQYF
TGTGCCACCAGCGACTCAACTAGCGGCCAAGAGACCCAGTACTTC
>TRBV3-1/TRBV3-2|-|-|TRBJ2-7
CASTQGRRGPYF
TGTGCCAGCACCCAGGGACGTCGAGGCCCGTACTTC
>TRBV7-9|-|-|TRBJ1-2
CASSFLGGYTF
TGTGCCAGCAGCTTTTTGGGGGGCTACACCTTC
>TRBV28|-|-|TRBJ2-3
CASRHYRSYGTDTQYF
TGTGCCAGCAGGCACTACAGGTCCTACGGCACAGATACGCAGTATTTT
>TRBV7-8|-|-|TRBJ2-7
CASSFAYEQYF
TGTGCCAGCAGTTTTGCCTACGAGCAGTACTTC